The 15 T cell receptor beta chains given below trace back to one sample, sequenced in a study of PD-1 blockade in classical Hodgkin lymphoma. Some clones are missing from TCRdb's copy, which holds only in-frame ones; the method was immunoSEQ multiplex PCR. The table lists around 12,000 clones, about nine tenths of them singletons, with approximately 0.9% in the top ten. The time point: cycle 4 day 1 (C4D1), after 6 weeks of nivolumab. In every patient, relapse followed autologous stem cell transplantation, while exposure to brentuximab vedotin differed. Isolation of CD4+ T cells from thawed PBMCs was performed by magnetic negative selection. Sequencing used CD4+ T cells from blood, obtained before the fourth cycle of nivolumab. These receptors were collected from a human donor with classical Hodgkin lymphoma.

The J gene is TRBJ2-1, the V gene TRBV5-1, with 9 bases that match TRBD1. Germline CDR1 and CDR2: SGHRS and YFSETQ. This CDR3 has 15 residues. Germline trimming cut 4 bases from V and 6 bases from J; bases unmatched to any gene: 8. CDR3 region: CASSTEGTGFNEQFF. The CDR3 bases are TGCGCCAGCAGCACTGAGGGGACAGGGTTCAATGAGCAGTTCTTC.

CDR3 sequence: CASSLSRPGGGYTF. The CDR3 region has the DNA TGTGCCAGCAGTTTATCCCGACCAGGTGGTGGCTACACCTTC. The V call is TRBV28, the J call TRBJ1-2, with D hard to call. The CDR3 runs to 14 residues. V gave up 1 base and J gave up 7 bases, with 13 bases separating them. Germline assignment: CDR1 MDHEN and CDR2 SYDVKM.

V gene TRBV18 combines with J gene TRBJ2-7, with D possibly matching TRBD1 (7 bases). V dropped 3 bases and J dropped 7 bases, with 13 bases sitting between them. CDR1 is KGHSH, CDR2 LQKENI, per germline. This CDR3 spans 13 amino acids. The CDR3 sequence is CASSPEGDREQYF. The CDR3, as DNA: TGTGCCAGCTCACCGGAGGGGGACAGAGAGCAGTACTTC.

This chain uses TRBV7-9 with TRBJ2-7, with a possible D match to TRBD2 (8 bases). The CDR3 extends over 16 amino acids. The V end lost 5 bases, the J end lost 4 bases, and 21 bases lay between the germline ends. Germline CDR1 and CDR2: SEHNR and FQNEAQ (reference sequence). The DNA for the CDR3 is TGTGCCAGCAGCCGCGGGGGGACAGACGCTCGATACGAGCAGTACTTC. Its translation: CASSRGGTDARYEQYF.

V gene TRBV5-4 combines with J gene TRBJ2-5; tentatively, D is TRBD1 or TRBD2 (5 bases each). The CDR3 runs to 13 residues. Between the trimmed V and J ends, which lost 4 bases and 0 bases, there was a span of 7 bases. The V gene's germline CDR1 is SGHNT and CDR2 YYREEE (reference sequence). In DNA, the CDR3 is TGTGCCAGCAGCGGGACGGACCAAGAGACCCAGTACTTC. This codes for CASSGTDQETQYF. Combining the CDR3 with reference TRBV5-4 and TRBJ2-5 gives the whole variable domain ETGVTQSPTHLIKTRGQQVTLRCSSQSGHNTVSWYQQALGQGPQFIFQYYREEENGRGNFPPRFSGLQFPNYSSELNVNALELDDSALYLCASSGTDQETQYFGPGTRLLVL.

This clone was detected only once. This sequence joins TRBV18 and TRBJ2-5; perhaps D is TRBD1 or TRBD2 (5 bases each). The V end was cut by 3 bases, the J end by 2 bases, with 19 bases between. There are 17 residues in the CDR3. CDR1 KGHSH and CDR2 LQKENI come from the germline V gene. The CDR3 is CASSPTIPGSGQETQYF. DNA of the CDR3: TGTGCCAGCTCACCGACCATTCCAGGGAGTGGGCAAGAGACCCAGTACTTC.

The chain is built from TRBV2 and TRBJ2-5, with D possibly matching TRBD1 (6 bases). V was trimmed by 9 bases and J by 4 bases, leaving 12 bases between them. The CDR3 contains 12 residues. The germline CDR1 and CDR2 sequences are SNHLY and FYNNEI. The DNA of the CDR3 is TGTGCCAGTCAGGGGAGTGGAGAGACCCAGTACTTC. The encoded protein is CASQGSGETQYF.

The J gene is TRBJ1-4, the V gene TRBV11-2; D gene unclear. The V gene's germline CDR1 is SGHAT and CDR2 FQNNGV. The CDR3 runs 14 residues. V gave up 4 bases and J gave up 8 bases, with 14 bases separating them. CDR3: CASSSGLGREKLFF. Written as DNA, the CDR3 is TGTGCCAGCAGCTCCGGGTTGGGTAGGGAAAAACTGTTTTTT.

This clone was counted once. This rearrangement joins TRBV4-1 to TRBJ1-1; D may be TRBD1 (5 bases). CDR1 and CDR2 from the germline V gene are MGHRA and YSYEKL. With 4 bases removed from V and 1 base from J, the gap between germline ends came to 16 bases. The CDR3 totals 16 residues. For the CDR3, the DNA is TGCGCCAGCAGCCCGCCAGGGTGGGGGGGGAACACTGAAGCTTTCTTT. Residues: CASSPPGWGGNTEAFF.

The chain couples TRBV23-1 to TRBJ2-1, with 8 bases identical to TRBD1. TRBV23-1 carries the ORF label, with uncertain function. CDR3 length: 15 residues. J was trimmed by 5 bases and V by 2 bases; bases with no gene match: 5. CDR3 nucleotide sequence: TGCGCCAGCAGTCAAGGCAGGGGGCCCAACAATGAGCAGTTCTTC. Translating it yields CASSQGRGPNNEQFF.

The chain carries TRBV5-1 and TRBJ1-1; tentative D call: TRBD1 (6 bases). The ends were cut back, 4 bases at V and 4 bases at J, with 14 bases in the middle. The length of the CDR3 is 14 residues. Germline assignment: CDR1 SGHRS and CDR2 YFSETQ. This CDR3 is CASSPRTVGTEAFF. As DNA, the CDR3 is TGCGCCAGCAGCCCCCGGACAGTGGGCACTGAAGCTTTCTTT.

The chain employs TRBV7-6 and TRBJ2-7; D remains unclear. The CDR3 covers 14 residues. V lost 4 bases to trimming and J lost 1 base, with 11 bases between them. Germline CDR1 SGHVS, CDR2 FNYEAQ. The chain's CDR3 is CASSSAQKSYEQYF. The CDR3 nucleotides read TGTGCCAGCAGCTCCGCACAAAAGTCCTACGAGCAGTACTTC.

This chain links TRBV2 with TRBJ2-2, with TRBD1 identical over 8 bases. Germline V gene data show CDR1 as SNHLY and CDR2 as FYNNEI. V lost 11 bases, J lost 7 bases, and 3 bases stayed unmatched. The CDR3 runs to 11 residues. In DNA form, the CDR3 reads TGTGCCGGACAGGGTGTCGGGGAGCTGTTTTTT. Translating gives CAGQGVGELFF.

The chain uses TRBV28 and TRBJ2-5, with TRBD2 identical over 9 bases. Losses at the gene ends were 6 bases for V and 2 bases for J; bases not matched to a gene: 4. The length of the CDR3 is 14 residues. Germline loops: CDR1 MDHEN, CDR2 SYDVKM. The CDR3, as DNA: TGTGCCAGCAGACAAGGACTAGCGCAAGAGACCCAGTACTTC. As protein: CASRQGLAQETQYF. The full variable domain, completed using reference TRBV28 and TRBJ2-5, is DVKVTQSSRYLVKRTGEKVFLECVQDMDHENMFWYRQDPGLGLRLIYFSYDVKMKEKGDIPEGYSVSREKKERFSLILESASTNQTSMYLCASRQGLAQETQYFGPGTRLLVL.

The table lists this clone with a few counts. The rearrangement uses TRBV27 and TRBJ1-1; possibly TRBD1 for D (6 bases). The CDR3 has 14 residues. Between the trimmed V and J ends, which lost 0 bases and 5 bases, there was a span of 10 bases. Germline CDR1 and CDR2: MNHEY and SMNVEV (reference sequence). The chain's CDR3 is CASSLSAGQTEAFF. For the CDR3, the DNA is TGTGCCAGCAGTTTATCGGCGGGACAAACTGAAGCTTTCTTT.